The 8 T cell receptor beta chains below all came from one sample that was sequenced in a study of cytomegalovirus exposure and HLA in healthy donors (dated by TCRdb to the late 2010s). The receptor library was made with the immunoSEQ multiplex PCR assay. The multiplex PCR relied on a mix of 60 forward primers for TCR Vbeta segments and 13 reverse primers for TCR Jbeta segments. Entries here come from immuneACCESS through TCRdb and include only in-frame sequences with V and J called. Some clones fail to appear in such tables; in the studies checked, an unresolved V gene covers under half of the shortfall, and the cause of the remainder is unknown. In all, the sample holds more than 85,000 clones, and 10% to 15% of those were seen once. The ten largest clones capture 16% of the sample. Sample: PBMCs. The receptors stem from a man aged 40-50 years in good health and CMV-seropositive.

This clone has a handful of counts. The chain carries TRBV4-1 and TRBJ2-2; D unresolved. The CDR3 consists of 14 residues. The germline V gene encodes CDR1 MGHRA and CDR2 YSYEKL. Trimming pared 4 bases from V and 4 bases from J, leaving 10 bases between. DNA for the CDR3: TGCGCCAGCAGCCGTGACACCGGCACCGGGGAGCTGTTTTTT. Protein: CASSRDTGTGELFF.

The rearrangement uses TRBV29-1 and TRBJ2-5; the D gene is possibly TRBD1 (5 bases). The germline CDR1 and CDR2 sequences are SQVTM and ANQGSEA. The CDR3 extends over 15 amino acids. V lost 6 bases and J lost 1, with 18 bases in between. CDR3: CSVHRPAGFQETQYF. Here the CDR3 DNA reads TGCAGCGTCCACCGCCCCGCAGGGTTCCAAGAGACCCAGTACTTC. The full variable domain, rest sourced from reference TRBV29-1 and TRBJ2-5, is SAVISQKPSRDICQRGTSLTIQCQVDSQVTMMFWYRQQPGQSLTLIATANQGSEATYESGFVIDKFPISRPNLTFSTLTVSNMSPEDSSIYLCSVHRPAGFQETQYFGPGTRLLVL.

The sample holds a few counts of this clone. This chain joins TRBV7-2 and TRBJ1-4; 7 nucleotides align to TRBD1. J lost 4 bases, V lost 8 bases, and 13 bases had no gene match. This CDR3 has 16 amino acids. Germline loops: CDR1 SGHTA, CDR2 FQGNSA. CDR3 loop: CASSPPEAGGNEKLFF. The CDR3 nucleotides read TGTGCCAGCTCTCCCCCGGAAGCAGGGGGTAATGAAAAACTGTTTTTT.

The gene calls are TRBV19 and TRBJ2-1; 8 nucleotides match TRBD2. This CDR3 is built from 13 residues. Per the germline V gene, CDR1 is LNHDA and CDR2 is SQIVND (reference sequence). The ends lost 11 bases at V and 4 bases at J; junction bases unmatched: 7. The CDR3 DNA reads TGTGCCCCAAGGACTAGCAGATACAATGAGCAGTTCTTC. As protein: CAPRTSRYNEQFF. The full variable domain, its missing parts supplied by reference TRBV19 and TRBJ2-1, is DGGITQSPKYLFRKEGQNVTLSCEQNLNHDAMYWYRQDPGQGLRLIYYSQIVNDFQKGDIAEGYSVSREKKESFPLTVTSAQKNPTAFYLCAPRTSRYNEQFFGPGTRLTVL.

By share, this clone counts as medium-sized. For the CDR3, the DNA is TGTGCCAGCAGCTTGCAGGCTACTAACTATGGCTACACCTTC. Translation gives CASSLQATNYGYTF. The chain is built from TRBV5-6 and TRBJ1-2; D unclear. Trimming pared 1 base from V and 0 bases from J, leaving 7 bases between. The germline V gene has CDR1 SGHDT and CDR2 YYEEEE. This CDR3 region has 14 residues.

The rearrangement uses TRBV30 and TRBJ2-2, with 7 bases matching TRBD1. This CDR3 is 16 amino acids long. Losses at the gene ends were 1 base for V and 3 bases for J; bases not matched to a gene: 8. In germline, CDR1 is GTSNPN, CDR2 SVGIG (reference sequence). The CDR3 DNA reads TGTGCCTGGAGTGCCCCCGGGACAGCCTACACCGGGGAGCTGTTTTTT. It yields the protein CAWSAPGTAYTGELFF.

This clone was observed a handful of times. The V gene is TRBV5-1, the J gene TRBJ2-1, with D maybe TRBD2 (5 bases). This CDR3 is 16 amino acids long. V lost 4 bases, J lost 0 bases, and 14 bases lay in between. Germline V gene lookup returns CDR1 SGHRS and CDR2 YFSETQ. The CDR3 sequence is CASSAGLGVSYNEQFF. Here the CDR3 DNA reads TGCGCCAGCAGCGCCGGACTTGGGGTCTCCTACAATGAGCAGTTCTTC.

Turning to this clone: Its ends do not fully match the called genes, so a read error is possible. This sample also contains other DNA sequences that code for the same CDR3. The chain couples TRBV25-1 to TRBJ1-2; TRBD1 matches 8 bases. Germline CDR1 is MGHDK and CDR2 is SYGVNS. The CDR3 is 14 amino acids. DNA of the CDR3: TGTGCCAGCAGAGAGACAGGGGTGGGAGGTGGCTACACCTTT. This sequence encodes CASRETGVGGGYTF.